Listed below are T cell receptor beta chains from one sample, sequenced in a study of T cells in localized non-small cell lung cancer. The method was immunoSEQ multiplex PCR; TCRdb's version includes in-frame clones alone and lacks a portion of them. Of 35,000 or so clones in the sample, roughly 89% were seen once. This material consisted of peripheral blood, taken before any cancer treatment. The origin of the receptors is a woman between 35 and 75 years old with stage I lung adenocarcinoma. Both conserved end residues are part of each CDR3. The D gene is left open where the match is weak. Clone size is given for some rows only: seen once, a few or many times, or a class if the clone is expanded.

clone size,V gene,J gene,D gene,CDR3 protein,CDR3 DNA
.,TRBV5-1,TRBJ1-1,.,CASSTLTAGDTEAFF,TGCGCCAGCAGTACCCTAACGGCGGGGGACACTGAAGCTTTCTTT
.,TRBV2,TRBJ1-5,TRBD1,CASSRDRGNQPQHF,TGTGCCAGCAGCCGGGACAGGGGCAATCAGCCCCAGCATTTT
.,TRBV5-4,TRBJ2-3,TRBD2,CASSLLAGSTDTQYF,TGTGCCAGCAGCTTGCTAGCGGGGTCGACAGATACGCAGTATTTT
once,TRBV15,TRBJ2-1,.,CATSRGGASNNEQFF,TGTGCCACCAGCCGAGGGGGGGCTAGCAACAATGAGCAGTTCTTC
.,TRBV29-1,TRBJ2-2,TRBD2,CSVGGVNTGELFF,TGCAGCGTGGGAGGGGTGAACACCGGGGAGCTGTTTTTT
.,TRBV5-1,TRBJ2-5,.,CASSPNAGRQETQYF,TGCGCCAGCAGCCCAAACGCAGGTCGCCAAGAGACCCAGTACTTC
.,TRBV10-3,TRBJ2-1,TRBD1,CAIRGQGAWEQFF,TGTGCCATCAGGGGACAGGGGGCATGGGAGCAGTTCTTC
.,TRBV2,TRBJ1-6,TRBD1,CASRRQGVNSPLHF,TGTGCCAGCAGGAGACAGGGGGTCAATTCACCCCTCCACTTT
.,TRBV7-5,TRBJ2-3,.,CVRSFWERGCADTQYF,TGTGTCAGAAGCTTTTGGGAGCGGGGGTGCGCAGATACGCAGTATTTT
.,TRBV6-1,TRBJ1-2,TRBD1,CASRGQWYGYTF,TGTGCCAGCAGGGGACAGTGGTATGGCTACACCTTC
.,TRBV28,TRBJ1-4,.,CASSSLHPGQINEKLFF,TGTGCCAGCAGTTCCCTACACCCTGGACAGATTAATGAAAAACTGTTTTTT
once,TRBV18,TRBJ2-5,.,CASSWGQETQYF,TGTGCCAGCTCTTGGGGCCAAGAGACCCAGTACTTC
.,TRBV6-5,TRBJ1-5,.,CASSYSHRDQPQHF,TGTGCCAGCAGTTACTCACACAGGGATCAGCCCCAGCATTTT
once,TRBV14,TRBJ2-7,TRBD1,CASSRQGTSYEQYF,TGTGCCAGCAGCCGACAGGGTACTTCCTACGAGCAGTACTTC
.,TRBV5-5,TRBJ2-7,TRBD2,CASSAKRGSSYEQYF,TGTGCCAGCAGTGCTAAGCGGGGGAGCTCCTACGAGCAGTACTTC
.,TRBV18,TRBJ2-7,.,CASSPGRGPSEQYF,TGTGCCAGCTCACCGGGACGGGGGCCTTCCGAGCAGTACTTC
.,TRBV30,TRBJ2-1,.,CAWTVHPFGEQFF,TGTGCCTGGACAGTCCACCCATTTGGTGAGCAGTTCTTC
.,TRBV6-1,TRBJ1-5,TRBD1,CASSDPRWDRGFDSNQPQHF,TGTGCCAGCAGTGACCCCCGATGGGACAGGGGATTTGATAGCAATCAGCCCCAGCATTTT
.,TRBV18,TRBJ2-2,TRBD1,CASSPLNRGQNTGELFF,TGTGCCAGCTCACCACTCAATAGGGGGCAGAACACCGGGGAGCTGTTTTTT
.,TRBV9,TRBJ2-1,.,CASSGGPGDTNEQFF,TGTGCCAGCAGCGGAGGCCCCGGGGACACCAATGAGCAGTTCTTC
.,TRBV10-3,TRBJ2-1,.,CAISEGLLGYNEQFF,TGTGCCATCAGTGAGGGACTTCTGGGCTACAATGAGCAGTTCTTC
.,TRBV10-3,TRBJ2-7,.,CAIFHDRLYEQYF,TGTGCCATCTTCCATGACAGGTTATACGAGCAGTACTTC
once,TRBV7-9,TRBJ1-1,.,CASSSRRNNTEAFF,TGTGCCAGCAGCTCCCGACGAAACAACACTGAAGCTTTCTTT
.,TRBV5-1,TRBJ2-7,.,CASSFPGDEQYF,TGCGCCAGCAGTTTCCCAGGGGACGAGCAGTACTTC
.,TRBV7-3,TRBJ1-3,.,CASSLIGGNTIYF,TGTGCCAGCAGCTTAATTGGGGGAAACACCATATATTTT
.,TRBV2,TRBJ1-1,.,CASVRELRTEAFF,TGTGCCAGCGTCCGGGAGCTAAGGACTGAAGCTTTCTTT
few,TRBV7-9,TRBJ1-2,.,CASRSSDRILQNGYTF,TGTGCCAGCCGATCCTCTGACAGGATCCTCCAGAATGGCTACACCTTC
.,TRBV5-6,TRBJ2-7,TRBD2,CASSLVVAGSYEQYF,TGTGCCAGCAGCTTGGTAGTAGCGGGGTCCTACGAGCAGTACTTC
.,TRBV18,TRBJ2-5,TRBD2,CASSPYSGVVGETQYF,TGTGCCAGCTCTCCTTATAGCGGGGTCGTTGGAGAGACCCAGTACTTC
few,TRBV19,TRBJ2-1,TRBD2,CASTRLGASGKNNEQFF,TGTGCCAGTACCCGACTTGGGGCCAGCGGGAAAAACAATGAGCAGTTCTTC
.,TRBV9,TRBJ2-5,.,CASSVGQQETQYF,TGTGCCAGCAGCGTAGGACAGCAAGAGACCCAGTACTTC
.,TRBV19,TRBJ2-7,.,CASNPQGSYEQYF,TGTGCCAGTAATCCACAGGGATCCTACGAGCAGTACTTC
.,TRBV27,TRBJ2-7,.,CASSLRGNYEQYF,TGTGCCAGCAGTTTACGGGGGAACTACGAGCAGTACTTC
.,TRBV2,TRBJ2-3,.,CASSWGPPSTDTQYF,TGTGCCAGCTCCTGGGGACCCCCCAGCACAGATACGCAGTATTTT
.,TRBV4-1,TRBJ2-4,.,CASSHAPGSWEIAKNIQYF,TGCGCCAGCAGCCATGCTCCGGGCTCCTGGGAGATAGCCAAAAACATTCAGTACTTC
.,TRBV5-4,TRBJ2-6,.,CASSLFGSGANVLTF,TGTGCCAGCAGCTTGTTTGGCTCTGGGGCCAACGTCCTGACTTTC